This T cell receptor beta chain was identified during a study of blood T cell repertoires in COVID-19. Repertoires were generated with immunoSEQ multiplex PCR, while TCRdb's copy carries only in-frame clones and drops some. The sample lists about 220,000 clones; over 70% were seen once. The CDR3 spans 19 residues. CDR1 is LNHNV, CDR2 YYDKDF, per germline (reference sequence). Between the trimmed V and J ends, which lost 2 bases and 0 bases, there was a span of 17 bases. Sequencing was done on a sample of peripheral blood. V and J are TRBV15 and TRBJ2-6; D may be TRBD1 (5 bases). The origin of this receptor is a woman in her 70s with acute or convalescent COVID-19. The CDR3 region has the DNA TGTGCCACCAGCAGAACCCCGACAGCGACAGTCTCTGGGGCCAACGTCCTGACTTTC. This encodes CATSRTPTATVSGANVLTF.